This T cell receptor (beta chain) originates from a study of cytotoxic CD8 clonotypes in ibrutinib-treated CLL. Study information: Responses: around 24 partial, 2 complete; after median around 70 months, roughly 14 stayed remitted, around twelve progressed.

V shed 3 bases, J shed 7 bases, and the junction held 7 bases outside the gene matches. The V gene's germline CDR1 is MNHEY and CDR2 SMNVEV (reference sequence). This CDR3 region has 15 residues. Clones were sequenced by immunoSEQ multiplex PCR, and TCRdb holds only the in-frame ones, with some missing. This table has tens of thousands of clones, 60% to 80% appearing once. This clone was found a few times. Its antigen is unknown. Study results and limitations: Baseline clonality, higher than in age-matched healthy donors, tracked circulating CD8+ T-cell counts.

The V and J genes are TRBV27 and TRBJ2-1, with TRBD1 matching 9 bases. The receptor was derived from a human donor with chronic lymphocytic leukemia. The specimen comprised PBMCs, sampled at disease progression, from a patient treated with ibrutinib. In DNA form, the CDR3 reads TGTGCCAGCAGTTTTGCCGGGGACAGGGTGAATGAGCAGTTCTTC. It is translated as CASSFAGDRVNEQFF.